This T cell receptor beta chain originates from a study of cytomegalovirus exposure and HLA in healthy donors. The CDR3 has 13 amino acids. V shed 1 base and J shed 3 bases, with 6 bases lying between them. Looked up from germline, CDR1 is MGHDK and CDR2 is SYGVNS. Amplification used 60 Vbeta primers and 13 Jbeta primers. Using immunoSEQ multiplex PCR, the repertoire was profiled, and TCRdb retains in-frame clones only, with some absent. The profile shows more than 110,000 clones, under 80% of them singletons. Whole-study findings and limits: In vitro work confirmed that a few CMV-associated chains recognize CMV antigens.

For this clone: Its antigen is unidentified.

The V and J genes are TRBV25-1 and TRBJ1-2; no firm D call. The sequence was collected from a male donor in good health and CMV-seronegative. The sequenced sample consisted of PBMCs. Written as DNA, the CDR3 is TGTGCCAGCAGTGAATTAGCGGACTATGGCTACACCTTC. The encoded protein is CASSELADYGYTF.